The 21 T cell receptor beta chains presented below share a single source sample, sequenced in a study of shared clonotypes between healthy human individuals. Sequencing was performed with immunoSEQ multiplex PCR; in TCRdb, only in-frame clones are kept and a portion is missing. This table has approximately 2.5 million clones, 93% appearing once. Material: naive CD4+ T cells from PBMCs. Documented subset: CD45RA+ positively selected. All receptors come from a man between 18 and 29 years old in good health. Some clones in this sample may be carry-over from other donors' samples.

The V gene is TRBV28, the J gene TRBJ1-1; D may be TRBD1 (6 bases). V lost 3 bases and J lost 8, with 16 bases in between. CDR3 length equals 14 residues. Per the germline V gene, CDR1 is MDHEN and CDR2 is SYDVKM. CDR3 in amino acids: CASSLPGGQLEAFF. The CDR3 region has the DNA TGTGCCAGCAGTTTGCCCGGAGGACAGCTCGAAGCTTTCTTT.

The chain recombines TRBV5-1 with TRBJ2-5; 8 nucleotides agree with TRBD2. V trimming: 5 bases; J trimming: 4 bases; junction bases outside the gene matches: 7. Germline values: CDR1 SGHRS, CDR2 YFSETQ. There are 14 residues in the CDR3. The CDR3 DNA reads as TGCGCCAGCAGGCCGGGAGGGCCAGGAGAGACCCAGTACTTC. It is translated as CASRPGGPGETQYF.

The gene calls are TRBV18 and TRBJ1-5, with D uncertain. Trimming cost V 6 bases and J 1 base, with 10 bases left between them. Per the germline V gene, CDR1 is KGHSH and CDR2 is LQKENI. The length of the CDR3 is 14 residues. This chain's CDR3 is CASSGLLSNQPQHF. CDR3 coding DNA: TGTGCCAGCTCGGGCCTTTTGAGCAATCAGCCCCAGCATTTT.

CDR3 protein: CSVVLAGHSYF. The CDR3 DNA sequence: TGCAGCGTCGTTCTAGCGGGACACTCATACTTC. V usage is TRBV29-1 and J usage is TRBJ2-5; 9 bases match TRBD2. The CDR3 has 11 residues. After removal of 6 bases from V and 14 bases from J, the junction contained 10 bases not matched to a gene. Germline CDR1 is SQVTM and CDR2 is ANQGSEA.

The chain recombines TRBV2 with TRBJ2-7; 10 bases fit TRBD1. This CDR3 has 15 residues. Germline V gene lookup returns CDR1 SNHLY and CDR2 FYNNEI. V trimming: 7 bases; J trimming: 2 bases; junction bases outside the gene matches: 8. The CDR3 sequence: CASNRDRGGTYEQYF. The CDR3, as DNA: TGTGCCAGCAACAGGGACAGGGGTGGCACCTACGAGCAGTACTTC.

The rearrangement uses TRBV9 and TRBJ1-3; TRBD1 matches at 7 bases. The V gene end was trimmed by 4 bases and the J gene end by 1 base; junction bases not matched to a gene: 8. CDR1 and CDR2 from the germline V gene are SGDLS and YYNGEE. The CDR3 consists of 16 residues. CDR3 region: CASSPKGAVSGNTIYF. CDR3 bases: TGTGCCAGCAGCCCCAAGGGGGCTGTATCTGGAAACACCATATATTTT.

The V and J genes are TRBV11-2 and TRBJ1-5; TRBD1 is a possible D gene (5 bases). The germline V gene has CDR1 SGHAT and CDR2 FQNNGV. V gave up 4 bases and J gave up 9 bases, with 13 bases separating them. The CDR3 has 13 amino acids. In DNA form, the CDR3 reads TGTGCCAGCAGCTCGGGACCGGGATGGCCCCAGCATTTT. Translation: CASSSGPGWPQHF.

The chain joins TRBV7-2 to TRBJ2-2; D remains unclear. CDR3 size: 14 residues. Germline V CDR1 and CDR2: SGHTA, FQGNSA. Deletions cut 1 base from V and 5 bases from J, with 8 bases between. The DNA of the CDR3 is TGTGCCAGCAGCTTAGGGGTGGTTACCGGGGAGCTGTTTTTT. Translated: CASSLGVVTGELFF.

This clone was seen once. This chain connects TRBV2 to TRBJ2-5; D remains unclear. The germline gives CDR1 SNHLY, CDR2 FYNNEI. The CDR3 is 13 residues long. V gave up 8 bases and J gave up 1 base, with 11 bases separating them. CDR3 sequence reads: CASYGYGQETQYF. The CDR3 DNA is TGTGCCAGCTATGGGTACGGCCAAGAGACCCAGTACTTC.

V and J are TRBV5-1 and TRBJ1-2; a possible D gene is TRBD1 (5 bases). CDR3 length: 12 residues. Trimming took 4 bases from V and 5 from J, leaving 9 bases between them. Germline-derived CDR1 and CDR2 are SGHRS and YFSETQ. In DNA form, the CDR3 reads TGCGCCAGCAGCCAGGGTGGATATGGCTACACCTTC. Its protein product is CASSQGGYGYTF.

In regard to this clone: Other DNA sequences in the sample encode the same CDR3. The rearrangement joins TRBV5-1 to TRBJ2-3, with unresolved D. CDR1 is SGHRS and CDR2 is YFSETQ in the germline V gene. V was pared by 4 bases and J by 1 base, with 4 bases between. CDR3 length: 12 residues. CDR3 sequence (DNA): TGCGCCAGCAGCCCTCGCACAGATACGCAGTATTTT. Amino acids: CASSPRTDTQYF.

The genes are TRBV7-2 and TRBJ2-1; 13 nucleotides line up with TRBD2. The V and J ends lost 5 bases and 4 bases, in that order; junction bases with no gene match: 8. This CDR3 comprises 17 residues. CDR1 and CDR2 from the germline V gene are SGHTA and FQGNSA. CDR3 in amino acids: CASSIRTSGSLYNEQFF. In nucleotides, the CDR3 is TGTGCCAGCAGCATCCGGACTAGCGGGAGTTTGTACAATGAGCAGTTCTTC.

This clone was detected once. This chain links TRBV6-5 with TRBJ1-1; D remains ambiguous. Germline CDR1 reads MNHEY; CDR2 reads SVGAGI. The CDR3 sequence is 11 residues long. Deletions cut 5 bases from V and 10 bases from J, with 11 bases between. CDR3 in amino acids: CASSLGLGAFF. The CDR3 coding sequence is TGTGCCAGCAGTCTCGGTTTGGGAGCTTTCTTT.

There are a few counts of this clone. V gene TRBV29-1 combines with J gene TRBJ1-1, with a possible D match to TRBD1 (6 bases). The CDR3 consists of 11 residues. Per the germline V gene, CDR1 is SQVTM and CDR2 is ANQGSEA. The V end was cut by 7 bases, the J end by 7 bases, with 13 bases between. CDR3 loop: CSGTRGIEAFF. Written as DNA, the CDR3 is TGCAGCGGAACCAGGGGCATTGAAGCTTTCTTT.

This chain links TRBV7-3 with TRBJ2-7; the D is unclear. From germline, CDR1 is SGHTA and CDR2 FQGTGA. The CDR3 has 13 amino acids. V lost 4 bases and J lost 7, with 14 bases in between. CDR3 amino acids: CASSSSVASEQYF. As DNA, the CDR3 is TGTGCCAGCAGCTCCTCCGTGGCGAGTGAGCAGTACTTC.

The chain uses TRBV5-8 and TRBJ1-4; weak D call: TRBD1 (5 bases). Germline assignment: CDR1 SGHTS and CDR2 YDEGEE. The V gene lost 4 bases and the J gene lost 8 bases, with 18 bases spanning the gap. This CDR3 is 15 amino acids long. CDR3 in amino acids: CASSGGRMVREKLFF. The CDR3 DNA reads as TGTGCCAGCAGCGGGGGACGGATGGTACGAGAAAAACTGTTTTTT.

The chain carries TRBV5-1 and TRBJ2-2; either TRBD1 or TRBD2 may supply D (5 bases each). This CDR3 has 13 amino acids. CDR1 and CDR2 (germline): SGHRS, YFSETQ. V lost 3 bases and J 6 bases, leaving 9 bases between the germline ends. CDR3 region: CASSWGSAGELFF. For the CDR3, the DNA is TGCGCCAGCAGCTGGGGGAGCGCCGGGGAGCTGTTTTTT. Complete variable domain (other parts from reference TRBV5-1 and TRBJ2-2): KAGVTQTPRYLIKTRGQQVTLSCSPISGHRSVSWYQQTPGQGLQFLFEYFSETQRNKGNFPGRFSGRQFSNSRSEMNVSTLELGDSALYLCASSWGSAGELFFGEGSRLTVL.

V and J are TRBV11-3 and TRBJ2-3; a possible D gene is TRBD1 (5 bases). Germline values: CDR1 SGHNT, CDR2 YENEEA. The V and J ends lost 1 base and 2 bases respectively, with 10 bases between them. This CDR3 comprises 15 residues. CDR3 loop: CASSLGDRPTDTQYF. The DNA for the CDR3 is TGTGCCAGCAGCTTAGGCGACAGACCCACAGATACGCAGTATTTT. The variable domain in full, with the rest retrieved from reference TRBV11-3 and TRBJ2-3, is EAGVVQSPRYKIIEKKQPVAFWCNPISGHNTLYWYLQNLGQGPELLIRYENEEAVDDSQLPKDRFSAERLKGVDSTLKIQPAELGDSAVYLCASSLGDRPTDTQYFGPGTRLTVL.

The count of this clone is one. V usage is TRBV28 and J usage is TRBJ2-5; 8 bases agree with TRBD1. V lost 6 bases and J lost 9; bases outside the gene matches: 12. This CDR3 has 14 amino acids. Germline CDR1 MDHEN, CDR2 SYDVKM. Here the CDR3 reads CASSWDRRSSAQYF. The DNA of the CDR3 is TGTGCCAGCAGCTGGGACAGGAGGAGTTCGGCCCAGTACTTC.

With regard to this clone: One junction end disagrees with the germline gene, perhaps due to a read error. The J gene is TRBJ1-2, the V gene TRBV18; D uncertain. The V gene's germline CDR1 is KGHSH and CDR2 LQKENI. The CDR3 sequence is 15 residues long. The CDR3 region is CASSPVVSANNGYTF. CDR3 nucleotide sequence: TGTGCCAGCTCACCCGTCGTGTCGGCTAACAATGGCTACACCTTC. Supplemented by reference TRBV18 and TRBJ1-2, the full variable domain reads NAGVMQNPRHLVRRRGQEARLRCSPMKGHSHVYWYRQLPEEGLKFMVYLQKENIIDESGMPKERFSAEFPKEGPSILRIQQVVRGDSAAYFCASSPVVSANNGYTFGSGTRLTVV.

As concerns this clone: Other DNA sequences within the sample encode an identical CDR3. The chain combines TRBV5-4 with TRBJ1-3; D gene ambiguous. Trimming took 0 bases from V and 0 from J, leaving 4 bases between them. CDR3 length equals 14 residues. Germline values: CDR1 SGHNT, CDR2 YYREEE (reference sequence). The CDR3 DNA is TGTGCCAGCAGCTTGGACAGCTCTGGAAACACCATATATTTT. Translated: CASSLDSSGNTIYF. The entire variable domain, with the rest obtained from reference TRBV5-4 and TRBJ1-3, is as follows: ETGVTQSPTHLIKTRGQQVTLRCSSQSGHNTVSWYQQALGQGPQFIFQYYREEENGRGNFPPRFSGLQFPNYSSELNVNALELDDSALYLCASSLDSSGNTIYFGEGSWLTVV.